This TCR beta chain was captured by sequencing in a study of T cells of healthy individuals. TCRdb independently ran MiXCR on the 5' RACE reads; one entry per CDR3 protein. The sample consists of 38,000 or so distinct CDR3 sequences, about 4.2% of them appearing once. The sequence derives from a human donor in good health.

The CDR3 nucleotides are TGTGCCAGCAGTGAGACCCCAGGGTTCGGCAATCAGCCCCAGCATTTT. Its translation is CASSETPGFGNQPQHF. V usage is TRBV2 and J usage is TRBJ1-5; D perhaps matches TRBD1 (5 bases). Trimming removed 3 bases from V and 2 bases from J, with 14 bases in between. Per the germline V gene, CDR1 is SNHLY and CDR2 is FYNNEI. This CDR3 has 16 residues.